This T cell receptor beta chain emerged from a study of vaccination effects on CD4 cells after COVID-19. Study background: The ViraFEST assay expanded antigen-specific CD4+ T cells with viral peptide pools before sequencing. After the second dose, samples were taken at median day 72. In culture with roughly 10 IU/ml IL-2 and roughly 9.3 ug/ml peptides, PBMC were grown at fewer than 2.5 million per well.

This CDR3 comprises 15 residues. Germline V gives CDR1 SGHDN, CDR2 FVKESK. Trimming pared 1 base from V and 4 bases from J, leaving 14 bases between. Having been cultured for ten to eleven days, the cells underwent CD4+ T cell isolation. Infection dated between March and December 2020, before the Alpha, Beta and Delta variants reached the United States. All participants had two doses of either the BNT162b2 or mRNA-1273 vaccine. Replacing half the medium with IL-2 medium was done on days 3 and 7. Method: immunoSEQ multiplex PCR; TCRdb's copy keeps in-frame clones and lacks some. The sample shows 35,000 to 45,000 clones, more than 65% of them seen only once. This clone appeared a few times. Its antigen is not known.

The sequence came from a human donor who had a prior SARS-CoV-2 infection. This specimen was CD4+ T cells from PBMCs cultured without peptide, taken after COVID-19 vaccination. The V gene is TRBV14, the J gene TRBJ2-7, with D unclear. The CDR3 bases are TGTGCCAGCAGCCAAGGGACCCTCTCCTTTTACGAGCAGTACTTC. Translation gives CASSQGTLSFYEQYF.